The 13 T cell receptor beta chains below were found in one sample sequenced in a study of T cell responses to AZD1222 COVID-19 vaccine. Profiled with immunoSEQ multiplex PCR; TCRdb holds only in-frame clones, not every one. The repertoire holds over 150,000 clones, 85% to 90% seen once, with about 5% in the top ten. The starting material was peripheral blood, obtained on day 0 of MenACWY control vaccination. All receptors derive from an adult in good health.

The sample holds one count of this clone. The V gene is TRBV7-8, the J gene TRBJ1-1; D unresolved. Germline-derived CDR1 and CDR2 are SGHVS and FQNEAQ. V shed 1 base and J shed 9 bases, with 18 bases lying between them. The CDR3 has 15 amino acids. This CDR3 is CASSLGFDETVKAFF. The CDR3 coding sequence is TGTGCCAGCAGCTTAGGGTTTGACGAGACCGTTAAAGCTTTCTTT.

This clone was picked up one time. This chain uses TRBV7-3 with TRBJ1-3; D unclear. V lost 5 bases and J lost 0, with 11 bases in between. Germline CDR1 reads SGHTA; CDR2 reads FQGTGA. CDR3 length equals 15 residues. CDR3 DNA: TGTGCCAGCAGCCCAGACGCAACCTCTGGAAACACCATATATTTT. This encodes CASSPDATSGNTIYF.

CDR3 loop: CASSLYGVGNQPQHF. For the CDR3, the DNA is TGTGCCAGCAGCTTATATGGGGTCGGCAATCAGCCCCAGCATTTT. This chain links TRBV7-2 with TRBJ1-5; D gene ambiguous. V lost 2 bases and J 2 bases, leaving 10 bases between the germline ends. This CDR3 region has 15 residues. Per germline, CDR1 SGHTA and CDR2 FQGNSA. The variable domain in full, with the rest retrieved from reference TRBV7-2 and TRBJ1-5, is GAGVSQSPSNKVTEKGKDVELRCDPISGHTALYWYRQSLGQGLEFLIYFQGNSAPDKSGLPSDRFSAERTGGSVSTLTIQRTQQEDSAVYLCASSLYGVGNQPQHFGDGTRLSIL.

This clone came up a few times. The V gene is TRBV5-1, the J gene TRBJ1-3; D is unresolved. This CDR3 region has 16 residues. Germline V CDR1 and CDR2: SGHRS, YFSETQ. V shed 0 bases and J shed 1 base, with 11 bases lying between them. CDR3 sequence reads: CASSLGTSGSGNTIYF. The DNA of the CDR3 is TGCGCCAGCAGCTTGGGGACCTCCGGTTCTGGAAACACCATATATTTT. Combining the CDR3 with reference TRBV5-1 and TRBJ1-3 gives the whole variable domain KAGVTQTPRYLIKTRGQQVTLSCSPISGHRSVSWYQQTPGQGLQFLFEYFSETQRNKGNFPGRFSGRQFSNSRSEMNVSTLELGDSALYLCASSLGTSGSGNTIYFGEGSWLTVV.

CDR3 sequence: CASSLETSVIYNEQFF. The CDR3 coding sequence is TGTGCCAGCAGCTTGGAGACTAGCGTAATCTACAATGAGCAGTTCTTC. This chain joins TRBV5-4 and TRBJ2-1, with 8 bases identical to TRBD2. V shed 0 bases, J shed 3 bases, and the junction held 5 bases outside the gene matches. The CDR3 totals 16 residues. Germline CDR1 and CDR2: SGHNT and YYREEE (reference sequence).

The chain uses TRBV28 and TRBJ1-2, with D perhaps TRBD1 (6 bases). Trimming left V 8 bases short and J 2 bases short, with 18 bases between. This CDR3 contains 15 residues. Per germline, CDR1 MDHEN and CDR2 SYDVKM. DNA for the CDR3: TGTGCCAGCCGTACATCCCTACAGGGCAACTATGGCTACACCTTC. Translated: CASRTSLQGNYGYTF.

V and J are TRBV7-8 and TRBJ1-1, with D possibly TRBD1 on 5 matching bases. The germline V gene has CDR1 SGHVS and CDR2 FQNEAQ. V was pared by 1 base and J by 0 bases, with 9 bases between. The CDR3 runs 15 residues. The CDR3 reads CASSLGQRMNTEAFF. The CDR3 nucleotides read TGTGCCAGCAGCTTAGGACAGAGGATGAACACTGAAGCTTTCTTT.

J is TRBJ1-5 and V is TRBV3-1 (or the pseudogene TRBV3-2); TRBD1 aligns across 7 bases. CDR1 is LGHDT and CDR2 is YNNKEL in the germline V gene (reference sequence). The CDR3 has 15 amino acids. J lost 3 bases, V lost 5 bases, and 7 bases had no gene match. The DNA for the CDR3 is TGTGCCAGCAGCGGCCCCGGGACAGCCAATCAGCCCCAGCATTTT. It encodes CASSGPGTANQPQHF.

The DNA for the CDR3 is TGTGCCAGCAGCCAGCTGCAGGGAGGTCCCGGCTACACCTTC. Encoded protein: CASSQLQGGPGYTF. The V gene is TRBV3-1 (or the pseudogene TRBV3-2), the J gene TRBJ1-2; a weak D match, TRBD1 (5 bases). The CDR3 is 14 residues long. The germline V and J ends were trimmed by 3 bases and 8 bases, with 16 bases remaining between them. CDR1 is LGHDT and CDR2 is YNNKEL in the germline V gene (reference sequence).

As to this clone: Other DNA sequences in this sample translate to the same CDR3. V gene TRBV18 combines with J gene TRBJ1-5; maybe TRBD1 (5 bases). The CDR3 sequence is 15 residues long. Per germline, CDR1 KGHSH and CDR2 LQKENI. Between the trimmed V and J ends, which lost 3 bases and 1 base, there was a span of 10 bases. Here the CDR3 reads CASSPTEYSNQPQHF. The CDR3 DNA reads TGTGCCAGCTCACCGACAGAATACAGCAATCAGCCCCAGCATTTT.

To note about this clone: The same CDR3 can be traced to other DNA sequences in this sample. V gene TRBV5-4 combines with J gene TRBJ2-3; D is uncertain. Germline loops: CDR1 SGHNT, CDR2 YYREEE (reference sequence). V was cut by 5 bases and J by 1 base, with 5 bases left in between. CDR3 size: 12 residues. The CDR3 protein is CASSLRTDTQYF. DNA for the CDR3: TGTGCCAGCAGTTTGCGCACAGATACGCAGTATTTT.

V gene TRBV28 combines with J gene TRBJ1-1; D is possibly TRBD1 (6 bases). Germline CDR1 and CDR2: MDHEN and SYDVKM. The CDR3 consists of 14 residues. Trimming removed 1 base from V and 2 bases from J, with 8 bases in between. CDR3 region: CASSLFRGNTEAFF. For the CDR3, the DNA is TGTGCCAGCAGTTTATTCAGGGGAAACACTGAAGCTTTCTTT.

The rearrangement uses TRBV19 and TRBJ2-7, with 7 nucleotides matching TRBD2. In germline, CDR1 is LNHDA, CDR2 SQIVND (reference sequence). This CDR3 is 13 amino acids long. The V gene end was trimmed by 5 bases and the J gene end by 2 bases; junction bases not matched to a gene: 3. The CDR3 sequence: CASSERGAYEQYV. The CDR3 nucleotides are TGTGCCAGTAGTGAGCGGGGTGCCTACGAGCAGTACGTC.